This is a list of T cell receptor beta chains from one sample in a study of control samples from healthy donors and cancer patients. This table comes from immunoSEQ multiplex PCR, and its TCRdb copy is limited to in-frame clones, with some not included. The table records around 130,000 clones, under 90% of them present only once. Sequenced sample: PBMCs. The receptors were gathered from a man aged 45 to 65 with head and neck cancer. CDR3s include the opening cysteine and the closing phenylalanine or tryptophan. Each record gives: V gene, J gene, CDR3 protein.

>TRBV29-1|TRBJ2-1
CSSRGGGLDEQFF
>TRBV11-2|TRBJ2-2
CASSLDGLAGAANTGELFF
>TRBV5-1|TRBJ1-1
CASSLSRYTEAFF
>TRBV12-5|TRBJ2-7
CASGTGIGYEQYF
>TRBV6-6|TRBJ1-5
CASSYQQGHQPQHF
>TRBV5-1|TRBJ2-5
CASRGSGGRETQYF
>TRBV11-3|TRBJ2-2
CASSLEGLSPTGELFF
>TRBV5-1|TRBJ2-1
CASTGVDEQFF
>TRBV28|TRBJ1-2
CALGAVAKGKGYTF
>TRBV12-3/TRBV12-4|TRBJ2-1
CASRGDWVEQFF
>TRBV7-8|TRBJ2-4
CASSLQPGGPHIQYF
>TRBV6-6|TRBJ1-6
CASTRGPGLGSPLHF
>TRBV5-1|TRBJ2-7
CASSLGLAGAGEQYF
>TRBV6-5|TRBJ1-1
CASTPGQGGTEAFF
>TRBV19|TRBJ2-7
CASSIGLGPSYEQYF
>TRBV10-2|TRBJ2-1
CASSESPLAGGEQFF
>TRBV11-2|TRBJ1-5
CASSPGGWGNQPQHF
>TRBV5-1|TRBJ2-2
CASSLFVNTGELFF
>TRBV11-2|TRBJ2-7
CASSLVPGGAFTYEQYF
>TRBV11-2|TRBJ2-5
CASSSRRGGGTKETQYF
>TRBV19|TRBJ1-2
CVSSITGGADYGYTF
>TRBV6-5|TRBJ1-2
CASNRQGGSYGYTF
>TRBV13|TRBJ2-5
CASSSLASGELTQETQYF
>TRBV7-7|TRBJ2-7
CASSLGEGASYEQYF
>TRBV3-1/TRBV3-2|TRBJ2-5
CASSQLASGRKTQYF
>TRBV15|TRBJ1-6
CATSRDSGASPLHF
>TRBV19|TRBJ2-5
CASSIPGFETQYF
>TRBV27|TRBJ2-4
CASSSAGTKNIQYF
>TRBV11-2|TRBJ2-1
CASSAGQGDEQFF
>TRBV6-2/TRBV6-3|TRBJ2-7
CASSYPSRTSGGTYEQYF
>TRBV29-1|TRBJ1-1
CSVRRQVNTEAFF
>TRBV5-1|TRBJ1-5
CASSLEGSGNQPQHF
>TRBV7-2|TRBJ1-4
CASSLRVRVGEKLFF
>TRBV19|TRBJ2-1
CASNRGGGDEQFF
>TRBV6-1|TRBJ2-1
CASSEFGDLEQFF
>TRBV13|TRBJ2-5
CASSLNPSGLRRTQYF
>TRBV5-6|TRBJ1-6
CASSLEGSNSYNSPLHF
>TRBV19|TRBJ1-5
CASSTGVGSWPQHF
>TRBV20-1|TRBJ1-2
CSARMVYGYTF
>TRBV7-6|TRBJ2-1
CASSFSAGSSYNEQFF
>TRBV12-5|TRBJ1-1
CASGLSGQAVGLNTEAFF
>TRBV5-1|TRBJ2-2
CASSFSAGGQPGELFF
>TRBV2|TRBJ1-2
CASSERLLDGYTF
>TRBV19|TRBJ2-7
CASSIGLFYEQYF
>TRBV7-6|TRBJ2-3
CASSLAGSWGESADTQYF
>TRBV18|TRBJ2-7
CASSPLPLDRGRLHEQYF
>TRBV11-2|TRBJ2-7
CASSLRARDSGEQYF
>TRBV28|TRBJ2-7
CASSPTLASAYEQYF
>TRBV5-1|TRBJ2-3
CASSLAASGGAAQYF
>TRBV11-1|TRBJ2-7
CASSLGGGLSYEQYF
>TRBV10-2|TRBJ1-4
CASSESTRGREKLFF
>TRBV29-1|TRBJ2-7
CSVQGGGREQYF
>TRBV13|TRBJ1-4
CASSLETNEKLFF